The 9 T cell receptor beta chains below were found in one sample sequenced in a study of Tregs in tolerant kidney transplant recipients. Libraries were prepared by immunoSEQ multiplex PCR; TCRdb keeps only in-frame clonotypes and omits some of them. The repertoire table contains about 48,000 clones. The sequenced sample was CD4+ T cells from blood, obtained before the transplant. Receptors originate from a human donor who received a combined kidney and bone marrow transplant.

As to this clone: The observed sequence ends 3 residues before the CDR3 terminus, with the missing tail filled in from the germline J gene. This rearrangement joins TRBV6-2 or TRBV6-3 to TRBJ2-1, with a possible D match to TRBD2 (6 bases). The CDR3 is 15 residues long. Per germline, CDR1 MNHEY and CDR2 SVGEGT. Trimming removed 5 bases at V and 3 bases at J, with 14 bases between. The part of the CDR3 DNA that was read is TGTGCCAGCAGTATCTATAGCGGAATCTACAATGAG. Translated: CASSIYSGIYNE. The CDR3 in its entirety is CASSIYSGIYNEQFF.

Comment on this clone: Read coverage stops 3 residues before the CDR3 terminus; the germline J gene supplies the remainder. This chain uses TRBV20-1 with TRBJ2-3; 9 bases match TRBD2. Trimming at V came to 2 bases and at J to 1 base, leaving 10 bases not matched to a gene. From germline, CDR1 is DFQATT and CDR2 SNEGSKA (reference sequence). The CDR3 consists of 17 residues. The CDR3 loop is CSARSQNSGRGTDTQYF. The CDR3 bases that were read are TGCAGTGCTAGATCTCAAAATAGCGGGAGAGGCACAGATACG.

Turning to this clone: With the read ending 3 residues before the CDR3 end, the germline J gene is used to fill in that end. The rearrangement links TRBV2 to TRBJ1-5; TRBD1 agrees at 8 bases. The CDR3 is made up of 14 amino acids. CDR1 is SNHLY and CDR2 is FYNNEI in the germline V gene. The trim removed 6 bases at V and 3 bases at J, leaving 4 bases unmatched. CDR3 loop: CASRKDRDNQPQHF. The covered CDR3 bases are TGTGCCAGCAGGAAGGACAGGGACAATCAGCCC.

The CDR3 here is CASSMRHLNTEAFF. The sequenced CDR3 bases are TGTGCCAGTAGTATGAGACACTTAAACACTGAA. The chain carries TRBV19 and TRBJ1-1; D call uncertain. The read ends 3 residues shy of where the CDR3 ends; the end is completed using the germline J gene. In germline, CDR1 is LNHDA, CDR2 SQIVND (reference sequence). Trimming took 3 bases from V and 2 from J, leaving 10 bases between them. There are 14 residues in the CDR3.

Comment on this clone: Read sequence stops 3 residues before the CDR3 end, and the germline J gene provides the missing end. The chain combines TRBV2 with TRBJ2-7, with TRBD1 identical over 9 bases. Germline V gives CDR1 SNHLY, CDR2 FYNNEI. This CDR3 spans 12 amino acids. Losses at the gene ends were 7 bases for V and 4 bases for J; bases not matched to a gene: 2. The CDR3 protein is CASKTGGYEQYF. CDR3 DNA, as far as it was read: TGTGCCAGCAAGACAGGGGGTTACGAG.

Comment on this clone: The read finishes 3 residues shy of the CDR3 end, and the germline J gene is used to complete it. The chain couples TRBV5-1 to TRBJ2-7; D possibly corresponds to TRBD1 (6 bases). The ends were cut back, 0 bases at V and 6 bases at J, with 10 bases in the middle. Germline V lookup: CDR1 SGHRS, CDR2 YFSETQ. The CDR3 loop spans 13 amino acids. CDR3 region: CASSLDRATEQYF. CDR3 DNA, as far as it was read: TGCGCCAGCAGCTTGGACAGGGCGACCGAG.

On this clone itself: The read terminates 3 residues ahead of where the CDR3 ends, so the germline J gene completes it. The chain has TRBV7-9 and TRBJ2-1; a possible D gene is TRBD2 (6 bases). There are 15 residues in the CDR3. Germline V gives CDR1 SEHNR, CDR2 FQNEAQ (reference sequence). The V end lost 5 bases, the J end lost 8 bases, and 19 bases lay between the germline ends. The CDR3 is CASSPGTLHLDEQFF. The CDR3 bases that were read are TGTGCCAGCAGCCCAGGGACTTTACACTTGGATGAG.

As for this clone: The read ends 3 residues before the CDR3 terminus; that terminus is restored from the germline J gene. The chain combines TRBV7-2 with TRBJ2-1; 7 bases fit TRBD1. The CDR3 length is 14 residues. Germline CDR1 SGHTA, CDR2 FQGNSA. V was clipped by 5 bases and J by 5 bases; unmatched bases: 6. The CDR3 DNA, read in part, is TGTGCCAGCAGCCAGGGGACAGCGAACAATGAG. Residues: CASSQGTANNE. The CDR3 as a whole reads CASSQGTANNEQFF.

About this clone: The DNA ends 3 residues before the CDR3 does, and the rest of the CDR3 is filled in from the germline J gene. The rearrangement joins TRBV7-2 to TRBJ1-2, with 8 bases matching TRBD1. This CDR3 contains 15 residues. The germline CDR1 and CDR2 sequences are SGHTA and FQGNSA. The DNA read from the CDR3 is TGTGCCAGCAGCCGGGGGACAGGCGCTAATCGGGGC. Translation gives CASSRGTGANRG. The whole CDR3 sequence reads CASSRGTGANRGYTF.